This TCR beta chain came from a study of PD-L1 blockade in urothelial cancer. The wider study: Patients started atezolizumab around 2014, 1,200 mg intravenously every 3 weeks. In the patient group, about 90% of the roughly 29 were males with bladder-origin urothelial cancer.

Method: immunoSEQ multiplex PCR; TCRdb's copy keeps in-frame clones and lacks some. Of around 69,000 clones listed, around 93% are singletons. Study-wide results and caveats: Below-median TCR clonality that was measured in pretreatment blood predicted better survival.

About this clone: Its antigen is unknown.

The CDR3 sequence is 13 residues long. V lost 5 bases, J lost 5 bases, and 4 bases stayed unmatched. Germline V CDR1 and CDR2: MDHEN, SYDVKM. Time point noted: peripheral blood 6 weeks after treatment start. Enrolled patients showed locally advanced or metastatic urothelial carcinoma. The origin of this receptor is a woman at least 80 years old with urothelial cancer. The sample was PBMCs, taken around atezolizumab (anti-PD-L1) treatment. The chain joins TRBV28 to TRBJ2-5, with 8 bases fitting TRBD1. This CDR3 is CASSPGQGETQYF. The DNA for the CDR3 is TGTGCCAGCAGTCCCGGACAGGGTGAGACCCAGTACTTC.